The 21 T cell receptor beta chains listed next were all sequenced from one sample in a study of molecular identifiers for immune sequencing clone quantification. Via MiXCR, TCRdb re-called the PCR reads, giving one row per CDR3 protein. The repertoire holds just under 650,000 distinct CDR3 sequences, just under 20% seen once, with roughly 0.9% in the top ten. Sequencing was carried out using naive CD8+ T cells from blood, with Jurkat cell RNA spiked in. Subset in this sample: FACS-sorted CD8+CD4-CCR7+CD45RA+ naive T cells. The receptors were gathered from a human donor in good health. Some libraries in this study had Jurkat cell RNA spiked in.

The CDR3 nucleotides are TGCGCCCTTAGGCCGGAGCGAAACACCGGGGAGCTGTTTTTT. It yields the protein CALRPERNTGELFF. The V call is TRBV4-3, the J call TRBJ2-2; no definite D call. V gave up 11 bases and J gave up 2 bases, with 15 bases separating them. Germline CDR1 is LGHNA and CDR2 is YSLEER. The CDR3 spans 14 residues.

Ten or more counts support this clonotype. The rearrangement links TRBV27 to TRBJ2-7, with D possibly called TRBD1 or TRBD2 (5 bases each). Germline assignment: CDR1 MNHEY and CDR2 SMNVEV (reference sequence). With 8 bases removed from V and 7 bases from J, the gap between germline ends came to 27 bases. This CDR3 comprises 16 residues. CDR3 sequence: CASSTFAGTFSLEQYF. The CDR3 DNA is TGTGCCAGCTCCACTTTTGCCGGGACGTTCTCTTTAGAGCAGTACTTC.

This clonotype has a count of ten or more. The chain has TRBV5-1 and TRBJ2-5; no definite D call. Germline V lookup: CDR1 SGHRS, CDR2 YFSETQ. CDR3 length: 15 residues. The V end lost 4 bases, the J end lost 4 bases, and 17 bases lay between the germline ends. DNA for the CDR3: TGCGCCAGCAGCAACATTAGCCCATCCCGAGAGACCCAGTACTTC. This translates into CASSNISPSRETQYF. Together with reference TRBV5-1 and TRBJ2-5, the CDR3 gives the full variable domain: KAGVTQTPRYLIKTRGQQVTLSCSPISGHRSVSWYQQTPGQGLQFLFEYFSETQRNKGNFPGRFSGRQFSNSRSEMNVSTLELGDSALYLCASSNISPSRETQYFGPGTRLLVL.

The sample holds many counts of this clonotype. The chain links TRBV15 to TRBJ2-5, with D tentatively TRBD1 (6 bases). This CDR3 is built from 14 residues. V shed 7 bases and J shed 3 bases, with 15 bases lying between them. CDR1 and CDR2 (germline): LNHNV, YYDKDF (reference sequence). The CDR3 nucleotides read TGTGCCACCATGGGGACAACTCTAGAAGAGACCCAGTACTTC. Its translation is CATMGTTLEETQYF.

There are many counts of this clonotype. The chain uses TRBV29-1 and TRBJ2-5; D is perhaps TRBD1 or TRBD2 (5 bases each). V was shortened by 0 bases and J by 1 base, with 12 bases between the two germline ends. Germline loops: CDR1 SQVTM, CDR2 ANQGSEA. The length of the CDR3 is 15 residues. CDR3 nucleotides: TGCAGCGTTGAAGATCGAGGGGTCTCCCAAGAGACCCAGTACTTC. Translating gives CSVEDRGVSQETQYF.

This clonotype was detected ten times or more. This rearrangement joins TRBV4-1 to TRBJ2-1; D is ambiguous. The CDR3 spans 14 residues. Deletions cut 1 base from V and 3 bases from J, with 7 bases between. CDR1 and CDR2 from the germline V gene are MGHRA and YSYEKL. In DNA, the CDR3 is TGCGCCAGCAGCCAAGGGGCCTACTACAATGAGCAGTTCTTC. It codes for CASSQGAYYNEQFF.

This clonotype was counted many times. This chain uses TRBV19 with TRBJ2-1; 7 bases are shared with TRBD2. The CDR3 runs 15 residues. Germline V gene lookup returns CDR1 LNHDA and CDR2 SQIVND (reference sequence). The V gene end was trimmed by 5 bases and the J gene end by 4 bases; junction bases not matched to a gene: 8. CDR3 residues: CASSPGLGLYNEQFF. The CDR3 nucleotides read TGTGCCAGTAGTCCCGGACTAGGATTATACAATGAGCAGTTCTTC.

V usage is TRBV12-3 or TRBV12-4 and J usage is TRBJ2-1, with TRBD1 identical over 8 bases. The CDR3 has 15 amino acids. J lost 6 bases, V lost 3 bases, and 7 bases had no gene match. The CDR3 DNA reads as TGTGCCAGCAGTTTCGGACAGGGTTTCTGCAATGAGCAGTTCTTC. As protein: CASSFGQGFCNEQFF.

The rearrangement uses TRBV3-1 and TRBJ1-4, with D tentatively TRBD1 (5 bases). The CDR3 consists of 16 residues. Per the germline V gene, CDR1 is LGHDT and CDR2 is YNNKEL (reference sequence). Trimming took off 0 bases at V and 3 bases at J, with 11 bases between the two ends. The CDR3 nucleotides read TGTGCCAGCAGCCAAGATATGGGGCGGTCTAATGAAAAACTGTTTTTT. Translating it yields CASSQDMGRSNEKLFF.

This clonotype was found many times. The rearrangement links TRBV12-5 to TRBJ2-5; 7 bases match TRBD2. This CDR3 comprises 18 residues. Losses at the gene ends were 0 bases for V and 1 base for J; bases not matched to a gene: 11. Germline CDR1 is LGHNT and CDR2 is FRNRAP. The DNA of the CDR3 is TGTGCTAGTGGTTTGGTTCTAGCGGAGGAGCCGACCCAAGAGACCCAGTACTTC. It encodes CASGLVLAEEPTQETQYF.

The chain combines TRBV7-9 with TRBJ2-2; 8 nucleotides line up with TRBD2. The germline V gene has CDR1 SEHNR and CDR2 FQNEAQ (reference sequence). V was pared by 3 bases and J by 5 bases, with 5 bases of the junction left unmatched. The CDR3 has 15 amino acids. In DNA form, the CDR3 reads TGTGCCAGCAGCTTGACTAGCGAAAGGACCGGGGAGCTGTTTTTT. It yields the protein CASSLTSERTGELFF. The whole variable domain, filled in from reference TRBV7-9 and TRBJ2-2, reads DTGVSQNPRHKITKRGQNVTFRCDPISEHNRLYWYRQTLGQGPEFLTYFQNEAQLEKSRLLSDRFSAERPKGSFSTLEIQRTEQGDSAMYLCASSLTSERTGELFFGEGSRLTVL.

The table lists this clonotype with many counts. V is TRBV20-1 and J is TRBJ1-4; D is uncertain. The germline gives CDR1 DFQATT, CDR2 SNEGSKA (reference sequence). CDR3 length equals 13 residues. V was trimmed by 2 bases and J by 0 bases, leaving 4 bases between them. The CDR3, as DNA: TGCAGTGCTAGAAGTCCAACTAATGAAAAACTGTTTTTT. Its protein is CSARSPTNEKLFF.

The CDR3 spells CASRKLGGINTGELFF. As DNA, the CDR3 is TGTGCCAGCCGAAAGCTTGGGGGAATTAACACCGGGGAGCTGTTTTTT. V and J are TRBV7-8 and TRBJ2-2, with D perhaps assigned TRBD1 or TRBD2 (5 bases each). Between the trimmed V and J ends, which lost 8 bases and 2 bases, there was a span of 18 bases. The CDR3 consists of 16 residues. The V gene's germline CDR1 is SGHVS and CDR2 FQNEAQ. The full variable domain, rest sourced from reference TRBV7-8 and TRBJ2-2, is GAGVSQSPRYKVAKRGQDVALRCDPISGHVSLFWYQQALGQGPEFLTYFQNEAQLDKSGLPSDRFFAERPEGSVSTLKIQRTQQEDSAVYLCASRKLGGINTGELFFGEGSRLTVL.

This clonotype was recorded many times. DNA of the CDR3: TGTGCCAGCAGCCTACGGGGGATCTCTGGGGCCAACGTCCTGACTTTC. Protein product: CASSLRGISGANVLTF. The chain is built from TRBV7-6 and TRBJ2-6; weak D call: TRBD2 (6 bases). The CDR3 length is 16 residues. The germline V gene encodes CDR1 SGHVS and CDR2 FNYEAQ. Trimming took 5 bases from V and 0 from J, leaving 11 bases between them.

This clonotype was counted at least ten times. V gene TRBV5-8 combines with J gene TRBJ2-3; D call uncertain. The CDR3 runs to 14 residues. CDR1 SGHTS and CDR2 YDEGEE come from the germline V gene. V dropped 0 bases and J dropped 4 bases, with 9 bases sitting between them. In DNA, the CDR3 is TGTGCCAGCAGCTTGGTGCTGGGCGCAGATACGCAGTATTTT. The encoded protein is CASSLVLGADTQYF.

The sample holds many counts of this clonotype. The V and J genes are TRBV28 and TRBJ2-3; 7 bases match TRBD1. This CDR3 comprises 14 residues. J gave up 10 bases and V 0 bases, and 7 bases lay outside the gene matches. CDR1 MDHEN and CDR2 SYDVKM come from the germline V gene. Here the CDR3 DNA reads TGTGCCAGCAGTTTATGGGGCAGGGGGTCTGCGCAGTATTTT. Translated: CASSLWGRGSAQYF. Full variable domain (rest looked up from reference TRBV28 and TRBJ2-3): DVKVTQSSRYLVKRTGEKVFLECVQDMDHENMFWYRQDPGLGLRLIYFSYDVKMKEKGDIPEGYSVSREKKERFSLILESASTNQTSMYLCASSLWGRGSAQYFGPGTRLTVL.

Concerning this clonotype itself: Possible read error: a much larger clone is one base away. This CDR3 is missing its conserved last phenylalanine or tryptophan, likely due to a read error. The rearrangement joins TRBV7-9 to TRBJ2-7, with D hard to call. Germline lookup yields CDR1 SEHNR and CDR2 FQNEAQ (reference sequence). V gave up 5 bases and J gave up 0 bases, with 20 bases separating them. There are 17 residues in the CDR3. CDR3 DNA: TGTGCCAGCAGCACTTCCCCCGGACGCTCAAGCTCCTACGAGCAGTACTCC. Protein product: CASSTSPGRSSSYEQYS.

There are many counts of this clonotype. The J gene is TRBJ2-7, the V gene TRBV5-1; D perhaps matches TRBD1 (6 bases). Germline V lookup: CDR1 SGHRS, CDR2 YFSETQ. Trimming stripped 4 bases from V and 2 bases from J, with 16 bases between. There are 15 residues in the CDR3. The CDR3 reads CASSRDRTDPYEQYF. DNA for the CDR3: TGCGCCAGCAGCCGTGACCGGACAGACCCCTACGAGCAGTACTTC.

A note on this clonotype: An end of the junction does not agree with germline; a read error may underlie this. The gene calls are TRBV7-7 and TRBJ2-1, with TRBD1 matching 9 bases. The CDR3 spans 14 residues. The germline CDR1 and CDR2 sequences are SSHAT and FNYEAQ (reference sequence). The CDR3 DNA reads TGTGCTAGCAGCTTAGAAGGGACAGGGAATGAGCAGTTCTTC. This codes for CASSLEGTGNEQFF. Complete variable domain (other parts from reference TRBV7-7 and TRBJ2-1): GAGVSQSPRYKVTKRGQDVTLRCDPISSHATLYWYQQALGQGPEFLTYFNYEAQPDKSGLPSDRFSAERPEGSISTLTIQRTEQRDSAMYRCASSLEGTGNEQFFGPGTRLTVL.

For the CDR3, the DNA is TGCGCCAGCCGGGTCAGTCAGGGGGAGAGTTTTATTACTGAAGCTTTCTTT. Its translation is CASRVSQGESFITEAFF. This chain joins TRBV5-1 and TRBJ1-1; TRBD1 agrees at 7 bases. The CDR3 is 17 amino acids. The V and J ends lost 7 bases and 5 bases, in that order; junction bases with no gene match: 20. Germline CDR1 SGHRS, CDR2 YFSETQ.

This clonotype was detected only a few times. The chain joins TRBV20-1 to TRBJ2-3; TRBD2 might be the D (7 bases). The CDR3 is made up of 13 amino acids. V was cut by 8 bases and J by 2 bases, with 14 bases left in between. Per germline, CDR1 DFQATT and CDR2 SNEGSKA (reference sequence). The CDR3 is CSYKGGPTDTQYF. CDR3 in DNA: TGCAGTTACAAGGGGGGGCCCACAGATACGCAGTATTTT.